Each of the 29 T cell receptor beta chains below was sequenced from the same sample in a study of Graves' ophthalmopathy and Graves' hyperthyroidism (dated by TCRdb to between 2017 and 2018). Sequencing instrument: Illumina HiSeq 2000. For repertoire sequencing, TCR beta CDR3 regions were amplified from RNA transcripts. A first-round RT-PCR used HTBI primers with the Qiagen OneStep RT-PCR kit, followed by a second-round multiplex PCR, size selection and purification. TCRdb ran its own pipeline on the public reads, namely fastp trimming at Q25 and MiXCR clone calling, and kept in-frame beta chains. Rows merge per CDR3 protein into single entries with the most common DNA and genes. In all, the sample holds some 380,000 distinct CDR3 sequences, and roughly 14% of those were seen once. The top ten hold around 7% of the sample. Source material: peripheral blood. These receptors originate from a woman aged 18-30 years with stable Graves' hyperthyroidism. Donor details come from another sample of the same person, matched by shared clones.

This clonotype was recorded many times. Written as DNA, the CDR3 is TGTGCCAGCAGCGACGTCCCGGGGGGCCAAGAGACCCAGTACTTC. This gives the protein CASSDVPGGQETQYF. The J gene is TRBJ2-5, the V gene TRBV9; 7 bases line up with TRBD2. Germline trimming cut 3 bases from V and 1 base from J; bases unmatched to any gene: 6. Germline CDR1 SGDLS, CDR2 YYNGEE. This CDR3 comprises 15 residues.

This clonotype was observed a handful of times. As the CDR3 is not closed by the conserved phenylalanine or tryptophan, this likely results from a read error. The chain uses TRBV29-1 and TRBJ2-1, with D possibly matching TRBD2 (6 bases). Germline V CDR1 and CDR2: SQVTM, ANQGSEA. Trimming shortened V by 6 bases and J by 6 bases, and 15 bases separated the two germline ends. The CDR3 loop spans 13 amino acids. This CDR3 is CSVDYKGGNEQFL. Written as DNA, the CDR3 is TGCAGCGTGGACTACAAGGGCGGCAATGAGCAGTTCCTC.

This clonotype showed up many times. V and J are TRBV12-3 or TRBV12-4 and TRBJ1-2; D gene unclear. The CDR3 runs 15 residues. The germline V and J ends were trimmed by 3 bases and 8 bases, with 19 bases remaining between them. This chain's CDR3 is CASSFWTRRQAGYTF. CDR3 sequence (DNA): TGTGCCAGCAGTTTTTGGACCCGGCGTCAGGCGGGCTACACCTTC.

This clonotype was recorded many times. The V call is TRBV6-1, the J call TRBJ1-2; possible D gene TRBD1, 6 bases. Germline-derived CDR1 and CDR2 are MNHNS and SASEGT. V was clipped by 4 bases and J by 5 bases, with 20 bases between them. CDR3 length equals 16 residues. The CDR3 coding sequence is TGTGCCAGCAGTGGGTACTGGGACACATCACTTTATGGCTACACCTTC. Amino acids: CASSGYWDTSLYGYTF.

This clonotype was seen repeatedly, ten times or more. The chain couples TRBV12-3 or TRBV12-4 to TRBJ1-3, with 7 nucleotides matching TRBD1. The CDR3 contains 15 residues. Trimming removed 6 bases from V and 8 bases from J; junction bases left unmatched: 13. In nucleotides, the CDR3 is TGTGCCAGCAGGTCGCACCAGACAGGGAAAGACACCATATATTTT. This codes for CASRSHQTGKDTIYF.

This clonotype was detected ten times or more. The V call is TRBV19, the J call TRBJ1-2; tentative D call: TRBD1 (5 bases). Germline assignment: CDR1 LNHDA and CDR2 SQIVND (reference sequence). The CDR3 is 14 residues long. V was clipped by 7 bases and J by 4 bases, with 16 bases between them. CDR3 sequence (DNA): TGTGCCAGTAACCAACTGACAGCCTCCTATGGCTACACCTTC. Protein product: CASNQLTASYGYTF. The complete variable domain, with remaining parts taken from reference TRBV19 and TRBJ1-2, reads DGGITQSPKYLFRKEGQNVTLSCEQNLNHDAMYWYRQDPGQGLRLIYYSQIVNDFQKGDIAEGYSVSREKKESFPLTVTSAQKNPTAFYLCASNQLTASYGYTFGSGTRLTVV.

The sample holds many counts of this clonotype. The genes are TRBV25-1 and TRBJ1-1; D is perhaps TRBD1 (5 bases). Trimming pared 6 bases from V and 6 bases from J, leaving 14 bases between. The CDR3 spans 13 residues. Germline V gives CDR1 MGHDK, CDR2 SYGVNS. CDR3 bases: TGTGCCAGCAGGGGTTTGGGGACTGCTGAAGCTTTCTTT. Translated: CASRGLGTAEAFF. Full variable domain (outside the CDR3, taken from reference TRBV25-1 and TRBJ1-1): EADIYQTPRYLVIGTGKKITLECSQTMGHDKMYWYQQDPGMELHLIHYSYGVNSTEKGDLSSESTVSRIRTEHFPLTLESARPSHTSQYLCASRGLGTAEAFFGQGTRLTVV.

This clonotype appeared many times. The chain employs TRBV12-3 or TRBV12-4 and TRBJ1-1; D may be TRBD1 (5 bases). The CDR3 is made up of 12 amino acids. V gave up 7 bases and J gave up 7 bases, with 13 bases separating them. CDR3 sequence (DNA): TGTGCCAGCACCCAGGGACGTCTTGAAGCTTTCTTT. As protein: CASTQGRLEAFF.

This clonotype was counted at least ten times. The V and J genes are TRBV6-2 or TRBV6-3 and TRBJ1-5, with D possibly matching TRBD1 (6 bases). The germline gives CDR1 MNHEY, CDR2 SVGEGT. This CDR3 has 14 residues. V was pared by 5 bases and J by 4 bases, with 12 bases between. CDR3 DNA sequence: TGTGCCAGCAGTCAAGGAGGGGGAAATCAGCCCCAGCATTTT. Amino acids: CASSQGGGNQPQHF.

This clonotype was seen ten or more times. The chain uses TRBV29-1 and TRBJ2-2, with D unclear. Between the trimmed V and J ends, which lost 6 bases and 0 bases, there was a span of 8 bases. Germline V gene sequence: CDR1 SQVTM, CDR2 ANQGSEA. This CDR3 spans 13 amino acids. The CDR3 region has the DNA TGCAGCGTGTTTCTCCCGAACACCGGGGAGCTGTTTTTT. It translates to CSVFLPNTGELFF.

This chain links TRBV7-2 with TRBJ2-5; D remains ambiguous. V was trimmed by 3 bases and J by 2 bases, leaving 10 bases between them. In germline, CDR1 is SGHTA, CDR2 FQGNSA. CDR3 length: 14 residues. CDR3 DNA: TGTGCCAGCAGCTTCTTTCCAACACAAGAGACCCAGTACTTC. This encodes CASSFFPTQETQYF.

Worth noting for this clonotype: Possible read error: a much larger clone is one base away. The rearrangement links TRBV2 to TRBJ1-1; 8 positions agree with TRBD1. V was pared by 5 bases and J by 7 bases, with 6 bases of the junction left unmatched. Germline CDR1 reads SNHLY; CDR2 reads FYNNEI. The CDR3 contains 13 residues. CDR3 sequence reads: CASSIQGAGEAFF. The CDR3 region has the DNA TGTGCCAGCAGTATTCAGGGGGCGGGTGAAGCTTTCTTT. Full variable domain (outside the CDR3, taken from reference TRBV2 and TRBJ1-1): EPEVTQTPSHQVTQMGQEVILRCVPISNHLYFYWYRQILGQKVEFLVSFYNNEISEKSEIFDDQFSVERPDGSNFTLKIRSTKLEDSAMYFCASSIQGAGEAFFGQGTRLTVV.

The sample holds many counts of this clonotype. The chain links TRBV6-1 to TRBJ1-2; D gene unclear. V lost 2 bases and J lost 7, with 8 bases in between. In germline, CDR1 is MNHNS, CDR2 SASEGT. The CDR3 has 12 amino acids. The CDR3 loop is CASSENALGYTF. DNA for the CDR3: TGTGCCAGCAGTGAAAATGCGCTTGGCTACACCTTC.

This clonotype was recorded a few times. V usage is TRBV5-1 and J usage is TRBJ2-7; 9 bases match TRBD1. Germline trimming cut 6 bases from V and 2 bases from J; bases unmatched to any gene: 6. CDR1 SGHRS and CDR2 YFSETQ come from the germline V gene. CDR3 size: 14 residues. CDR3 residues: CASKRGQGAYEQYF. The CDR3 region has the DNA TGCGCCAGCAAAAGGGGACAGGGCGCCTACGAGCAGTACTTC.

This clonotype was counted at least ten times. The chain combines TRBV12-3 or TRBV12-4 with TRBJ1-6, with D possibly matching TRBD1 (5 bases). The length of the CDR3 is 17 residues. V shed 5 bases and J shed 3 bases, with 17 bases lying between them. CDR3 nucleotides: TGTGCCAGCAGTCCCCGTGGCAGGGACGACTATAATTCACCCCTCCACTTT. Its translation: CASSPRGRDDYNSPLHF.

The chain links TRBV19 to TRBJ1-5; no firm D call. V was clipped by 4 bases and J by 0 bases, with 13 bases between them. CDR3 length: 16 amino acids. In germline, CDR1 is LNHDA, CDR2 SQIVND (reference sequence). DNA of the CDR3: TGTGCCAGTAGTAAAAAGGCGGCGGATAGCAATCAGCCCCAGCATTTT. This translates into CASSKKAADSNQPQHF.

This clonotype was seen repeatedly, ten times or more. This chain uses TRBV12-3 or TRBV12-4 with TRBJ1-6, with D uncertain. V gave up 3 bases and J gave up 5 bases, with 11 bases separating them. CDR3 length equals 15 residues. In DNA form, the CDR3 reads TGTGCCAGCAGTTTCGGTCGGGTCGATAATTCACCCCTCCACTTT. Translation gives CASSFGRVDNSPLHF.

At least ten counts were recorded for this clonotype. The chain is built from TRBV10-1 and TRBJ2-5, with D possibly matching TRBD2 (6 bases). Germline values: CDR1 WNHNN, CDR2 SYGVQD (reference sequence). The ends were cut back, 6 bases at V and 4 bases at J, with 15 bases in the middle. The CDR3 spans 14 residues. The CDR3 loop is CASSTTRLGETQYF. The CDR3 DNA reads as TGCGCCAGCAGCACGACTAGGCTTGGAGAGACCCAGTACTTC.

This clonotype showed up many times. V and J are TRBV11-3 and TRBJ1-6, with no clear D. V lost 5 bases to trimming and J lost 10 bases, with 9 bases between them. CDR1 is SGHNT and CDR2 is YENEEA in the germline V gene. The CDR3 consists of 12 residues. CDR3 sequence: CASSGSSSPLHF. The CDR3 DNA follows: TGTGCCAGCAGCGGGAGTAGCTCACCCCTCCACTTT.

This clonotype was found many times. The chain is built from TRBV12-3 or TRBV12-4 and TRBJ1-1, with D tentatively TRBD1 (6 bases). The CDR3 extends over 14 amino acids. The V end was cut by 10 bases, the J end by 2 bases, with 17 bases between. The CDR3 nucleotides read TGTGCCACCAGGGAGGGACATCCTAACACTGAAGCTTTCTTT. Translating it yields CATREGHPNTEAFF.

This clonotype was observed at least ten times. The V call is TRBV12-3 or TRBV12-4, the J call TRBJ1-2; tentatively, D is TRBD1 (5 bases). The CDR3 is made up of 16 amino acids. V lost 5 bases, J lost 2 bases, and 18 bases lay in between. The CDR3 DNA sequence: TGTGCCAGCAGTCTGTCAAATAGGGGAGGAAACTATGGCTACACCTTC. The encoded protein is CASSLSNRGGNYGYTF.

Many counts were recorded for this clonotype. The V call is TRBV7-3, the J call TRBJ1-1, with D maybe TRBD1 (5 bases). Germline V gene sequence: CDR1 SGHTA, CDR2 FQGTGA. V was pared by 1 base and J by 4 bases, with 10 bases between. The CDR3 runs 14 residues. The CDR3 DNA is TGTGCCAGCAGCTTAATGGCCGGGGCCACTGAAGCTTTCTTT. As protein: CASSLMAGATEAFF.

This clonotype was recorded a few times. A junction boundary mismatches the germline segment, possibly from a read error. The gene calls are TRBV6-1 and TRBJ2-7, with a possible D match to TRBD2 (5 bases). Germline V lookup: CDR1 MNHNS, CDR2 SASEGT. This CDR3 spans 15 amino acids. The CDR3 DNA reads as TGTGCCAGCAGGGAAGTGGGGAGAGAAGCCTACGAGCAGTACTTC. It encodes CASREVGREAYEQYF.

With respect to this clonotype: This could be a read error, since a much larger clone is one nucleotide away. The rearrangement joins TRBV12-3 or TRBV12-4 to TRBJ2-2, with a weak D call TRBD2 (5 bases). The CDR3 runs 14 residues. The CDR3 sequence is CASSLSLNTGELCF. Here the CDR3 DNA reads TGTGCCAGCAGTTTATCCCTGAACACCGGGGAGCTGTGTTTT.

This clonotype occurred many times. The rearrangement uses TRBV2 and TRBJ2-2, with D unresolved. This CDR3 comprises 14 residues. V dropped 3 bases and J dropped 5 bases, with 10 bases sitting between them. Germline CDR1 reads SNHLY; CDR2 reads FYNNEI. CDR3 nucleotide sequence: TGTGCCAGCAGTGATAGCAGGTGGACCGGGGAGCTGTTTTTT. Protein: CASSDSRWTGELFF. The full variable domain, completed using reference TRBV2 and TRBJ2-2, is EPEVTQTPSHQVTQMGQEVILRCVPISNHLYFYWYRQILGQKVEFLVSFYNNEISEKSEIFDDQFSVERPDGSNFTLKIRSTKLEDSAMYFCASSDSRWTGELFFGEGSRLTVL.

This chain joins TRBV28 and TRBJ2-2, with D possibly TRBD2 on 6 matching bases. V lost 7 bases and J 3 bases, leaving 15 bases between the germline ends. The germline CDR1 and CDR2 sequences are MDHEN and SYDVKM. The CDR3 extends over 15 amino acids. CDR3 region: CASNTPGLYTGELFF. For the CDR3, the DNA is TGTGCCAGCAATACTCCGGGACTCTACACCGGGGAGCTGTTTTTT.

This clonotype was seen more than once but under ten times. The chain employs TRBV4-1 and TRBJ1-1; 8 nucleotides align to TRBD1. CDR1 MGHRA and CDR2 YSYEKL come from the germline V gene. This CDR3 comprises 15 residues. V trimming: 4 bases; J trimming: 1 base; junction bases outside the gene matches: 5. CDR3 coding DNA: TGCGCCAGCAGCCCCCAAACAGGGGGGAACACTGAAGCTTTCTTT. Its protein product is CASSPQTGGNTEAFF.

Note on this clonotype: This may be a read error: a much more frequent sequence differs by one nucleotide. Given the absence of the conserved phenylalanine or tryptophan at the CDR3 end, a read error is likely. V gene TRBV4-1 combines with J gene TRBJ2-2; D might be TRBD1 (5 bases). Looked up from germline, CDR1 is MGHRA and CDR2 is YSYEKL. Trimming removed 0 bases at V and 4 bases at J, with 9 bases between. The CDR3 contains 15 residues. The chain's CDR3 is CASSQEGRATGELFV. In DNA, the CDR3 is TGCGCCAGCAGCCAAGAGGGCAGGGCCACCGGGGAGCTGTTTGTT.

This clonotype was detected only once. The rearrangement joins TRBV12-3 or TRBV12-4 to TRBJ1-5; 10 nucleotides line up with TRBD1. The CDR3 loop spans 15 amino acids. The V gene end was trimmed by 6 bases and the J gene end by 5 bases; junction bases not matched to a gene: 7. The CDR3 nucleotides read TGTGCCAGCAGCAACCTAGGGACAGGGGATCAGCCCCAGCATTTT. Translating it yields CASSNLGTGDQPQHF.